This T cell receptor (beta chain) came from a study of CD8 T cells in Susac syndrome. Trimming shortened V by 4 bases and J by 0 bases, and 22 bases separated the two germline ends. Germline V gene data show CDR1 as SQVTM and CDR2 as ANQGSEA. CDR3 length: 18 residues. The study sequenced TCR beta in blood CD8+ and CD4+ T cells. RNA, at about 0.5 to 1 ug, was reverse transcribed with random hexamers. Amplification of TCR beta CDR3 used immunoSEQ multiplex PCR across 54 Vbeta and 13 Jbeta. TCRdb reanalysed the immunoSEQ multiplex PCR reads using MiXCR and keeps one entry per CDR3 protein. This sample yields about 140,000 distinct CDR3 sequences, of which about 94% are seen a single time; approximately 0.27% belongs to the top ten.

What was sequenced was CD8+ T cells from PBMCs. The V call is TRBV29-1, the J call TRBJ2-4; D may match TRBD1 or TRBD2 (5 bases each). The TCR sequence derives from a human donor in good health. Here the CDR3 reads CSVVWVSGPTLAKNIQYF. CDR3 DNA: TGCAGCGTTGTTTGGGTGTCGGGACCTACCTTAGCCAAAAACATTCAGTACTTC.